A single sample gave rise to the 26 T cell receptor beta chains below, sequenced in a study of T-cell memory formation after mild COVID-19. TCRdb analysed the 5' RACE reads with MiXCR anew, one entry per CDR3 protein. The data contain roughly 110,000 distinct CDR3 sequences, roughly an eighth of them seen just once; the ten biggest clones take up around 30%. Sequenced material: PBMCs or a T cell subset sorted from them (not recorded which). These TCRs come from an adult woman who had mild COVID-19 (a few samples of this study predate the infection). Cell type and time point are not known.

This clonotype has at least ten counts. The J gene is TRBJ2-7, the V gene TRBV20-1; no reliable D call. The germline V gene has CDR1 DFQATT and CDR2 SNEGSKA (reference sequence). There are 12 residues in the CDR3. V lost 3 bases to trimming and J lost 3 bases, with 9 bases between them. CDR3 bases: TGCAGTGCTAGGTTCGAGGACTACGAGCAGTACTTC. Translating it yields CSARFEDYEQYF.

This clonotype was observed a few times. V and J are TRBV7-8 and TRBJ2-3; 8 positions agree with TRBD2. The ends lost 5 bases at V and 5 bases at J; junction bases unmatched: 12. CDR3 length: 16 amino acids. Germline lookup yields CDR1 SGHVS and CDR2 FQNEAQ. The CDR3, as DNA: TGTGCCAGCAGCCCACTTGGAGCGGGAGTGAGAGATACGCAGTATTTT. Protein product: CASSPLGAGVRDTQYF. Based on the CDR3 plus reference TRBV7-8 and TRBJ2-3, the full variable domain is GAGVSQSPRYKVAKRGQDVALRCDPISGHVSLFWYQQALGQGPEFLTYFQNEAQLDKSGLPSDRFFAERPEGSVSTLKIQRTQQEDSAVYLCASSPLGAGVRDTQYFGPGTRLTVL.

The J gene is TRBJ2-1, the V gene TRBV2, with D uncertain. There are 14 residues in the CDR3. The V end lost 6 bases, the J end lost 4 bases, and 13 bases lay between the germline ends. From germline, CDR1 is SNHLY and CDR2 FYNNEI. The CDR3 sequence is CASRRHQFYNEQFF. In DNA, the CDR3 is TGTGCCAGCAGGCGACACCAATTTTACAATGAGCAGTTCTTC.

This chain joins TRBV27 and TRBJ2-7, with 15 bases that match TRBD2. This CDR3 is 17 amino acids long. V lost 5 bases to trimming and J lost 5 bases; unmatched junction nucleotides: 10. Germline CDR1 is MNHEY and CDR2 is SMNVEV (reference sequence). The CDR3 is CASSLGLAGGSGNEQYF. The CDR3 region has the DNA TGTGCCAGCAGTCTCGGACTAGCGGGAGGGAGTGGGAACGAGCAGTACTTC.

The chain is built from TRBV12-3 or TRBV12-4 and TRBJ1-5; D is possibly TRBD1 (5 bases). CDR3 length: 14 residues. V shed 7 bases and J shed 5 bases, with 15 bases lying between them. CDR3 coding DNA: TGTGCCAGCACCTTCAGTCTGGGGCATCAGCCCCAGCATTTT. Amino acid sequence: CASTFSLGHQPQHF.

The chain recombines TRBV12-3 or TRBV12-4 with TRBJ2-1; 13 nucleotides align to TRBD2. The CDR3 runs 19 residues. Losses at the gene ends were 6 bases for V and 2 bases for J; bases not matched to a gene: 13. CDR3 sequence (DNA): TGTGCCAGCAGCACACCGGGACTAGCGGGATATTGGCCCTACAATGAGCAGTTCTTC. Protein: CASSTPGLAGYWPYNEQFF.

This clonotype has just a few counts. The chain links TRBV5-6 to TRBJ2-1; D tentatively fits TRBD1 or TRBD2 (6 bases each). This CDR3 region has 16 residues. The germline gives CDR1 SGHDT, CDR2 YYEEEE. Trimming left V 7 bases short and J 2 bases short, with 19 bases between. The CDR3 spells CASSGTRGRPYNEQFF. The CDR3 DNA follows: TGTGCCAGCTCAGGGACCCGGGGGCGCCCCTACAATGAGCAGTTCTTC.

The CDR3 here is CASSLAPGLAATDTQYF. DNA for the CDR3: TGTGCCAGCAGCTTAGCGCCCGGACTAGCGGCCACAGATACGCAGTATTTT. V is TRBV7-2 and J is TRBJ2-3, with 10 bases that match TRBD2. Germline-derived CDR1 and CDR2 are SGHTA and FQGNSA. The V segment lost 0 bases and the J segment 2 bases; nucleotides outside the gene matches: 5. This CDR3 has 17 amino acids.

The V gene is TRBV20-1, the J gene TRBJ2-7; 13 nucleotides agree with TRBD2. The CDR3 contains 17 residues. The V and J ends lost 4 bases and 1 base, in that order; junction bases with no gene match: 10. Germline V gives CDR1 DFQATT, CDR2 SNEGSKA (reference sequence). CDR3 coding DNA: TGCAGTGCTATGGGACTAGCGGGATGGATTACGTCCTACGAGCAGTACTTC. Protein: CSAMGLAGWITSYEQYF.

V and J are TRBV5-1 and TRBJ2-6; D perhaps matches TRBD1 (5 bases). Germline-derived CDR1 and CDR2 are SGHRS and YFSETQ. The CDR3 runs 14 residues. Between the trimmed V and J ends, which lost 3 bases and 4 bases, there was a span of 8 bases. The CDR3 region is CASSSTAGANVLTF. The CDR3, as DNA: TGCGCCAGCAGCTCGACAGCCGGGGCCAACGTCCTGACTTTC.

This clonotype was seen a handful of times. The CDR3 sequence: CASSLSGNIQYF. CDR3 bases: TGTGCCAGCAGCTTATCAGGGAACATTCAGTACTTC. The chain links TRBV7-2 to TRBJ2-4, with D possibly TRBD1 on 5 matching bases. V was trimmed by 2 bases and J by 7 bases, leaving 6 bases between them. The V gene's germline CDR1 is SGHTA and CDR2 FQGNSA. The CDR3 is 12 amino acids. Looking up the rest from reference TRBV7-2 and TRBJ2-4 gives the full variable domain: GAGVSQSPSNKVTEKGKDVELRCDPISGHTALYWYRQSLGQGLEFLIYFQGNSAPDKSGLPSDRFSAERTGGSVSTLTIQRTQQEDSAVYLCASSLSGNIQYFGAGTRLSVL.

J is TRBJ2-1 and V is TRBV7-9; D is possibly TRBD1 (6 bases). Per the germline V gene, CDR1 is SEHNR and CDR2 is FQNEAQ (reference sequence). This CDR3 region has 17 residues. Trimming shortened V by 5 bases and J by 4 bases, and 21 bases separated the two germline ends. The CDR3 loop is CASSPRSNAQGYNEQFF. CDR3 nucleotide sequence: TGTGCCAGCAGCCCAAGATCGAACGCACAGGGTTACAATGAGCAGTTCTTC.

This clonotype has just a few counts. This chain links TRBV24-1 with TRBJ2-1; tentatively, D is TRBD1 (5 bases). CDR3 size: 13 residues. Trimming shortened V by 0 bases and J by 12 bases, and 11 bases separated the two germline ends. The germline CDR1 and CDR2 sequences are KGHDR and SFDVKD. The CDR3 loop reads CATSDLRRDGQFF. CDR3 DNA sequence: TGTGCCACCAGTGATTTGCGCAGGGATGGGCAGTTCTTC.

In its sample, this clonotype was seen a few times. The chain combines TRBV29-1 with TRBJ2-2; TRBD1 agrees at 12 bases. CDR1 SQVTM and CDR2 ANQGSEA come from the germline V gene. This CDR3 has 16 amino acids. Trimming took 1 base from V and 7 from J; bases not matched to a gene: 7. CDR3: CSVEAPGQGAYGELFF. The CDR3 nucleotides are TGCAGCGTTGAAGCACCGGGACAGGGGGCCTACGGGGAGCTGTTTTTT.

The rearrangement joins TRBV5-1 to TRBJ2-3, with 8 nucleotides matching TRBD1. V gave up 0 bases and J gave up 3 bases; unmatched junction bases: 9. This CDR3 region has 17 residues. The germline CDR1 and CDR2 sequences are SGHRS and YFSETQ. The CDR3 loop reads CASSLVVVTGATDTQYF. CDR3 DNA sequence: TGCGCCAGCAGCTTGGTTGTCGTGACAGGGGCAACAGATACGCAGTATTTT.

This clonotype was found a few times. The chain has TRBV24-1 and TRBJ1-1; TRBD1 aligns across 7 bases. V trimming: 1 base; J trimming: 6 bases; junction bases outside the gene matches: 1. There are 13 residues in the CDR3. The V gene's germline CDR1 is KGHDR and CDR2 SFDVKD. In DNA, the CDR3 is TGTGCCACCAGTGATTTAGGGGGCCCTGAAGCTTTCTTT. It codes for CATSDLGGPEAFF.

The chain carries TRBV12-3 or TRBV12-4 and TRBJ2-5, with TRBD1 identical over 8 bases. This CDR3 comprises 16 residues. Unmatched junction bases numbered 12, after V lost 5 bases and J lost 4 bases. The chain's CDR3 is CASSDTDRGEGETQYF. CDR3 bases: TGTGCCAGCAGTGATACCGACAGGGGTGAGGGAGAGACCCAGTACTTC.

This clonotype has more than one count but fewer than ten. This chain links TRBV12-3 or TRBV12-4 with TRBJ2-5; 8 positions match TRBD1. V lost 4 bases to trimming and J lost 7 bases; unmatched junction nucleotides: 5. CDR3 size: 13 residues. As DNA, the CDR3 is TGTGCCAGCAGTTCGGACAGGGTCGGGACCCAGTACTTC. Translated: CASSSDRVGTQYF.

The chain has TRBV4-3 and TRBJ2-1; 7 positions match TRBD2. The CDR3 sequence is 18 residues long. The V and J ends lost 3 bases and 0 bases, in that order; junction bases with no gene match: 11. Germline CDR1 is LGHNA and CDR2 is YSLEER. CDR3 amino acids: CASSQSLGLESSYNEQFF. Written as DNA, the CDR3 is TGCGCCAGCAGCCAGAGCCTCGGACTAGAGAGCTCCTACAATGAGCAGTTCTTC.

This clonotype was observed a few times. The J gene is TRBJ1-3, the V gene TRBV5-6; possible D gene TRBD1, 5 bases. The CDR3 is 17 residues long. V lost 0 bases, J lost 2 bases, and 15 bases lay in between. Germline values: CDR1 SGHDT, CDR2 YYEEEE. CDR3 sequence: CASSLAKETAAGNTIYF. The CDR3, as DNA: TGTGCCAGCAGCTTGGCCAAGGAGACAGCAGCTGGAAACACCATATATTTT. Full variable domain (rest looked up from reference TRBV5-6 and TRBJ1-3): DAGVTQSPTHLIKTRGQQVTLRCSPKSGHDTVSWYQQALGQGPQFIFQYYEEEERQRGNFPDRFSGHQFPNYSSELNVNALLLGDSALYLCASSLAKETAAGNTIYFGEGSWLTVV.

The chain combines TRBV9 with TRBJ2-2; 7 bases are a match to TRBD2. CDR1 and CDR2 from the germline V gene are SGDLS and YYNGEE. CDR3 length equals 14 residues. The V gene end was trimmed by 4 bases and the J gene end by 6 bases; junction bases not matched to a gene: 6. The CDR3 nucleotides are TGTGCCAGCAGCATAACTAGCGCCTCCGGGGAGCTGTTTTTT. This encodes CASSITSASGELFF.

V usage is TRBV29-1 and J usage is TRBJ2-7; D not certain. The CDR3 consists of 12 residues. Trimming pared 6 bases from V and 4 bases from J, leaving 13 bases between. CDR1 is SQVTM and CDR2 is ANQGSEA in the germline V gene. The DNA for the CDR3 is TGCAGCGTCGAGAACGACGGTTACGAGCAGTACTTC. Translated, it gives CSVENDGYEQYF.

This clonotype was seen a few times. CDR3 in DNA: TGCGCCAGCAGCTTGGGGGGGACAGGTTATGAAGCTTTCTTT. It translates to CASSLGGTGYEAFF. This chain links TRBV5-1 with TRBJ1-1; TRBD1 aligns across 8 bases. Per germline, CDR1 SGHRS and CDR2 YFSETQ. The CDR3 is 14 amino acids. After removal of 0 bases from V and 7 bases from J, the junction contained 5 bases not matched to a gene.

This clonotype appeared many times. This chain links TRBV7-9 with TRBJ2-1; TRBD2 agrees at 15 bases. CDR1 is SEHNR, CDR2 FQNEAQ, per germline (reference sequence). J was trimmed by 6 bases and V by 3 bases; bases with no gene match: 6. The CDR3 spans 17 residues. The CDR3 loop reads CASSLGPGLAGGNEQFF. The CDR3 DNA follows: TGTGCCAGCAGCTTGGGACCGGGACTAGCGGGAGGCAATGAGCAGTTCTTC. The full variable domain, its missing parts supplied by reference TRBV7-9 and TRBJ2-1, is DTGVSQNPRHKITKRGQNVTFRCDPISEHNRLYWYRQTLGQGPEFLTYFQNEAQLEKSRLLSDRFSAERPKGSFSTLEIQRTEQGDSAMYLCASSLGPGLAGGNEQFFGPGTRLTVL.

This clonotype was seen a handful of times. The chain links TRBV5-1 to TRBJ2-3, with a possible D match to TRBD1 (6 bases). The CDR3 is made up of 16 amino acids. The V gene lost 4 bases and the J gene lost 3 bases, with 18 bases spanning the gap. Germline V gives CDR1 SGHRS, CDR2 YFSETQ. CDR3 DNA sequence: TGCGCCAGCAGCCCGCCACCGGGACACGGAACAGATACGCAGTATTTT. As protein: CASSPPPGHGTDTQYF.

This clonotype occurred a few times. The V and J genes are TRBV9 and TRBJ2-7, with 12 positions matching TRBD2. Germline trimming cut 4 bases from V and 7 bases from J; bases unmatched to any gene: 12. The CDR3 loop spans 16 amino acids. CDR1 is SGDLS and CDR2 is YYNGEE in the germline V gene. This CDR3 is CASSLASGGAEYEQYF. DNA for the CDR3: TGTGCCAGCAGCCTCGCTAGCGGGGGGGCCGAGTATGAGCAGTACTTC.